Each of the 27 T cell receptor beta chains below was sequenced from the same sample in a study of shared clonotypes between healthy human individuals. CD8 cells regarded as naive lacked CD45RO, were positively chosen for CCR7, and omitted terminally differentiated effector memory CD45RA+ cells. Some clones are missing from TCRdb's copy, which holds only in-frame ones; the method was immunoSEQ multiplex PCR. The table includes 600,000 or so clones, 98% detected once. The sample comprised naive CD8+ T cells sorted from blood. Receptor source: a man in his thirties or forties in good health.

The V call is TRBV19, the J call TRBJ1-2; 11 nucleotides align to TRBD1. CDR1 and CDR2 from the germline V gene are LNHDA and SQIVND (reference sequence). CDR3 size: 18 residues. V was clipped by 7 bases and J by 4 bases; unmatched bases: 17. This chain's CDR3 is CASKSAGTGGPGGYGYTF. As DNA, the CDR3 is TGTGCCAGTAAGTCCGCCGGGACAGGGGGTCCCGGGGGCTATGGCTACACCTTC.

The V gene is TRBV5-1, the J gene TRBJ2-7; 8 positions agree with TRBD1. Germline CDR1 and CDR2: SGHRS and YFSETQ. CDR3 length: 15 residues. V gave up 2 bases and J gave up 3 bases; unmatched junction bases: 7. As DNA, the CDR3 is TGCGCCAGCAGCTTCAGGACAGGGTCGGGCTACGAGCAGTACTTC. Encoded protein: CASSFRTGSGYEQYF.

The rearrangement joins TRBV19 to TRBJ2-2; D remains ambiguous. The CDR3 extends over 12 amino acids. Germline loops: CDR1 LNHDA, CDR2 SQIVND (reference sequence). Deletions cut 5 bases from V and 8 bases from J, with 9 bases between. CDR3 bases: TGTGCCAGTAGTGTAATTAAAGGGGAGCTGTTTTTT. Its protein product is CASSVIKGELFF.

This sequence joins TRBV28 and TRBJ2-1; 9 bases are a match to TRBD2. The J segment lost 8 bases and the V segment lost 7 bases, leaving 12 bases of the junction unmatched. This CDR3 is built from 15 residues. The germline CDR1 and CDR2 sequences are MDHEN and SYDVKM. The CDR3 sequence is CASTLSGRSRDEQFF. The CDR3 DNA follows: TGTGCCAGCACCTTAAGCGGGAGGAGCAGGGATGAGCAGTTCTTC. Combining the CDR3 with reference TRBV28 and TRBJ2-1 gives the whole variable domain DVKVTQSSRYLVKRTGEKVFLECVQDMDHENMFWYRQDPGLGLRLIYFSYDVKMKEKGDIPEGYSVSREKKERFSLILESASTNQTSMYLCASTLSGRSRDEQFFGPGTRLTVL.

The chain has TRBV7-8 and TRBJ1-2; no firm D call. Deletions cut 0 bases from V and 8 bases from J, with 13 bases between. Looked up from germline, CDR1 is SGHVS and CDR2 is FQNEAQ. CDR3 length: 14 amino acids. CDR3 residues: CASSLAPPEIGYTF. CDR3 bases: TGTGCCAGCAGCTTAGCCCCCCCTGAAATCGGCTACACCTTC.

The chain couples TRBV19 to TRBJ2-7; 9 bases match TRBD2. The CDR3 loop spans 18 amino acids. Germline CDR1 is LNHDA and CDR2 is SQIVND (reference sequence). Trimming cost V 0 bases and J 0 bases; bases outside gene matches: 9. The CDR3 coding sequence is TGTGCCAGTAGTATAGATGCCCTGACTAGCGGAAGCTCCTACGAGCAGTACTTC. Its translation: CASSIDALTSGSSYEQYF. Full variable domain (remainder filled in from reference TRBV19 and TRBJ2-7): DGGITQSPKYLFRKEGQNVTLSCEQNLNHDAMYWYRQDPGQGLRLIYYSQIVNDFQKGDIAEGYSVSREKKESFPLTVTSAQKNPTAFYLCASSIDALTSGSSYEQYFGPGTRLTVT.

Turning to this clone: Other DNA sequences within the sample encode an identical CDR3. V and J are TRBV29-1 and TRBJ2-1, with D perhaps matching TRBD2 (5 bases). V lost 1 base and J lost 4, with 5 bases in between. The CDR3 contains 12 residues. Germline CDR1 is SQVTM and CDR2 is ANQGSEA. The CDR3, as DNA: TGCAGCGTTGAAGGGAGGTACAATGAGCAGTTCTTC. Encoded protein: CSVEGRYNEQFF.

The gene calls are TRBV2 and TRBJ1-1; D ambiguous. Trimming stripped 3 bases from V and 6 bases from J, with 11 bases between. Looked up from germline, CDR1 is SNHLY and CDR2 is FYNNEI. This CDR3 contains 13 residues. CDR3 protein: CASSEGGPPEAFF. CDR3 sequence (DNA): TGTGCCAGCAGTGAGGGCGGACCGCCTGAAGCTTTCTTT.

This chain links TRBV4-1 with TRBJ2-7; a possible D gene is TRBD2 (5 bases). The CDR3 spans 14 residues. The germline CDR1 and CDR2 sequences are MGHRA and YSYEKL. V was pared by 1 base and J by 7 bases, with 14 bases between. CDR3 loop: CASSQGRGIGEQYF. The CDR3 nucleotides are TGCGCCAGCAGCCAAGGCCGGGGAATAGGGGAGCAGTACTTC.

The chain carries TRBV27 and TRBJ1-1; a weak D match, TRBD1 (5 bases). The CDR3 consists of 13 residues. Trimming took 3 bases from V and 5 from J, leaving 10 bases between them. Germline CDR1 is MNHEY and CDR2 is SMNVEV (reference sequence). The CDR3 here is CASSLGRGTEAFF. For the CDR3, the DNA is TGTGCCAGCAGTTTGGGGCGGGGGACTGAAGCTTTCTTT.

V gene TRBV29-1 combines with J gene TRBJ2-7; no clear D gene. The CDR3 covers 13 residues. CDR1 is SQVTM, CDR2 ANQGSEA, per germline. V was cut by 0 bases and J by 3 bases, with 9 bases left in between. This CDR3 reads CSVEESNRYEQYF. In nucleotides, the CDR3 is TGCAGCGTTGAAGAAAGCAACCGCTACGAGCAGTACTTC.

This sequence joins TRBV28 and TRBJ1-5, with D uncertain. The CDR3 spans 14 residues. With 5 bases removed from V and 3 bases from J, the gap between germline ends came to 11 bases. Germline values: CDR1 MDHEN, CDR2 SYDVKM. The CDR3 DNA reads TGTGCCAGCAGTGAGGACGGCTACAATCAGCCCCAGCATTTT. It yields the protein CASSEDGYNQPQHF.

V usage is TRBV9 and J usage is TRBJ2-1; TRBD2 aligns across 16 bases. Germline CDR1 SGDLS, CDR2 YYNGEE. The CDR3 sequence is 17 residues long. Trimming took 0 bases from V and 8 from J; bases not matched to a gene: 5. Here the CDR3 DNA reads TGTGCCAGCAGCGTAGCCGGGACTAGCGGGAGGGCCTATGAGCAGTTCTTC. Amino acids: CASSVAGTSGRAYEQFF. Full variable domain (rest looked up from reference TRBV9 and TRBJ2-1): DSGVTQTPKHLITATGQRVTLRCSPRSGDLSVYWYQQSLDQGLQFLIQYYNGEERAKGNILERFSAQQFPDLHSELNLSSLELGDSALYFCASSVAGTSGRAYEQFFGPGTRLTVL.

V usage is TRBV2 and J usage is TRBJ1-4; D is unclear. This CDR3 contains 10 residues. Looked up from germline, CDR1 is SNHLY and CDR2 is FYNNEI. Trimming cost V 11 bases and J 8 bases, with 9 bases left between them. For the CDR3, the DNA is TGTGCCGTCCAGTCGGAAAAACTGTTTTTT. It yields the protein CAVQSEKLFF.

This chain joins TRBV6-5 and TRBJ1-4, with D uncertain. V dropped 0 bases and J dropped 1 base, with 3 bases sitting between them. The CDR3 has 14 amino acids. In germline, CDR1 is MNHEY, CDR2 SVGAGI. The CDR3 protein is CASSYSITNEKLFF. Here the CDR3 DNA reads TGTGCCAGCAGTTACTCGATAACTAATGAAAAACTGTTTTTT.

This chain uses TRBV7-9 with TRBJ2-7; D uncertain. The CDR3 is 15 amino acids. CDR1 and CDR2 from the germline V gene are SEHNR and FQNEAQ (reference sequence). V dropped 5 bases and J dropped 1 base, with 15 bases sitting between them. Written as DNA, the CDR3 is TGTGCCAGCAGCCAACCGACCGACATGTCCTACGAGCAGTACTTC. This codes for CASSQPTDMSYEQYF.

The gene calls are TRBV27 and TRBJ2-1; TRBD1 or TRBD2 may be the D gene (5 bases each). The V gene's germline CDR1 is MNHEY and CDR2 SMNVEV (reference sequence). V dropped 2 bases and J dropped 2 bases, with 13 bases sitting between them. The length of the CDR3 is 16 residues. This CDR3 reads CASSLNLGDAYNEQFF. For the CDR3, the DNA is TGTGCCAGCAGTTTAAATCTCGGGGACGCCTACAATGAGCAGTTCTTC.

This chain uses TRBV6-1 with TRBJ2-7; D may be TRBD1 (5 bases). The CDR3 has 13 amino acids. Trimming removed 6 bases at V and 5 bases at J, with 14 bases between. CDR1 and CDR2 from the germline V gene are MNHNS and SASEGT. The CDR3 sequence: CASRITGIHEQYF. As DNA, the CDR3 is TGTGCCAGCAGGATAACAGGCATCCACGAGCAGTACTTC.

The CDR3: CSVVSGSGLIQYF. The CDR3 DNA follows: TGCAGCGTAGTTAGCGGGAGCGGTCTCATTCAGTACTTC. V and J are TRBV29-1 and TRBJ2-4, with TRBD2 matching 9 bases. Germline V CDR1 and CDR2: SQVTM, ANQGSEA. V gave up 6 bases and J gave up 9 bases; unmatched junction bases: 9. This CDR3 comprises 13 residues.

This clone was counted once. As DNA, the CDR3 is TGCGCCAGCAGCCAAGTGGCGTCAGGCGGGGAGCTGTTTTTT. This codes for CASSQVASGGELFF. V is TRBV4-3 and J is TRBJ2-2; D gene uncertain. Per the germline V gene, CDR1 is LGHNA and CDR2 is YSLEER. This CDR3 has 14 residues. The V end lost 1 base, the J end lost 7 bases, and 10 bases lay between the germline ends.

CDR3 nucleotides: TGCAGCGTTGAGGGGACACACGGCTACACCTTC. This codes for CSVEGTHGYTF. The V call is TRBV29-1, the J call TRBJ1-2, with D possibly TRBD1 on 6 matching bases. Per germline, CDR1 SQVTM and CDR2 ANQGSEA. V dropped 3 bases and J dropped 8 bases, with 10 bases sitting between them. The CDR3 totals 11 residues.

The V call is TRBV7-8, the J call TRBJ2-5, with 8 nucleotides matching TRBD1. The junction had 3 bases not matched to a gene; V was cut back by 5 bases and J by 1 base. The CDR3 consists of 14 residues. Germline CDR1 and CDR2: SGHVS and FQNEAQ. CDR3 DNA: TGTGCCAGCAGCCAGGGGGCAATCCAAGAGACCCAGTACTTC. Residues: CASSQGAIQETQYF.

The chain combines TRBV29-1 with TRBJ2-1, with unresolved D. This CDR3 has 10 amino acids. Germline lookup yields CDR1 SQVTM and CDR2 ANQGSEA. Deletions cut 7 bases from V and 6 bases from J, with 7 bases between. CDR3 amino acids: CSGFSNEQFF. The CDR3 nucleotides are TGCAGCGGGTTTAGCAATGAGCAGTTCTTC.

This chain joins TRBV19 and TRBJ2-1; D gene ambiguous. Trimming stripped 4 bases from V and 4 bases from J, with 8 bases between. The germline V gene has CDR1 LNHDA and CDR2 SQIVND (reference sequence). CDR3 length equals 13 residues. The CDR3 DNA reads TGTGCCAGTAGTAATCTGATATACAATGAGCAGTTCTTC. This sequence encodes CASSNLIYNEQFF. The whole variable domain, remainder taken from reference TRBV19 and TRBJ2-1, is DGGITQSPKYLFRKEGQNVTLSCEQNLNHDAMYWYRQDPGQGLRLIYYSQIVNDFQKGDIAEGYSVSREKKESFPLTVTSAQKNPTAFYLCASSNLIYNEQFFGPGTRLTVL.

The V and J genes are TRBV7-8 and TRBJ2-7, with 9 bases fitting TRBD1. V lost 5 bases and J lost 4; bases outside the gene matches: 12. CDR1 and CDR2 (germline): SGHVS, FQNEAQ. The CDR3 is 16 residues long. CDR3 DNA: TGTGCCAGCAGCCCCCCCTTGGGGACAGGGCTATACGAGCAGTACTTC. Amino acids: CASSPPLGTGLYEQYF.

This sequence joins TRBV5-4 and TRBJ1-1, with D possibly matching TRBD1 (5 bases). Trimming took 2 bases from V and 0 from J, leaving 11 bases between them. CDR1 and CDR2 from the germline V gene are SGHNT and YYREEE (reference sequence). There are 15 residues in the CDR3. The CDR3 loop is CASSFIGHMNTEAFF. The CDR3 bases are TGTGCCAGCAGCTTTATCGGACACATGAACACTGAAGCTTTCTTT.

As to this clone: At one boundary the junction diverges from the germline segment, which might be a read error. The rearrangement uses TRBV14 and TRBJ2-1; D is uncertain. Germline lookup yields CDR1 SGHDN and CDR2 FVKESK. The CDR3 runs to 12 residues. The CDR3, as DNA: TGTGCCAGCAGCCAAGATCGGCGGCCTCGGATCTTC. Amino acid sequence: CASSQDRRPRIF.